This is a list of T cell receptor beta chains from one sample in a study of technical replicates of blood from a handful of donors. TCRdb's table, derived via immunoSEQ multiplex PCR, lists solely in-frame clones and lacks some. The sample consists of about 57,000 clones, about 93% of them appearing once. Material: PBMCs. The receptor set was obtained from a human donor in good health. Some clones in this sample may be carry-over from other donors' samples. The CDR3 runs from the conserved cysteine through the conserved F or W. Fields, in order: V gene, J gene, clone size, D gene, CDR3 DNA, CDR3 protein. The D gene is left open where the match is weak. Some rows have no size entry. The others give once, few or many, or a class for an expanded clone.

V gene: TRBV4-3
J gene: TRBJ2-1
clone size: .
D gene: .
CDR3 DNA: TGCGCCAGCAGCCAAGATCTGGGCGATGAGCAGTTCTTC
CDR3 protein: CASSQDLGDEQFF

V gene: TRBV7-2
J gene: TRBJ2-7
clone size: .
D gene: TRBD2
CDR3 DNA: TGTGCCAGCAGCCGGGGGATGCTAGCGGGGGGGCCAGGGGAGCAGTACTTC
CDR3 protein: CASSRGMLAGGPGEQYF

V gene: TRBV5-8
J gene: TRBJ1-2
clone size: .
D gene: TRBD1
CDR3 DNA: TGTGCCAGCAGCACAGGACAGGGTGGCTATGGCTACACCTTC
CDR3 protein: CASSTGQGGYGYTF

V gene: TRBV16
J gene: TRBJ2-1
clone size: .
D gene: .
CDR3 DNA: TGTGCCAGCACCAAGGGGTCACGTAGCCCCTACAATGAGCAGTTCTTC
CDR3 protein: CASTKGSRSPYNEQFF

V gene: TRBV4-3
J gene: TRBJ2-5
clone size: .
D gene: .
CDR3 DNA: TGCGCCAGCAGCCAGCAGTGGGCCCAAGAGACCCAGTACTTC
CDR3 protein: CASSQQWAQETQYF

V gene: TRBV9
J gene: TRBJ1-4
clone size: .
D gene: .
CDR3 DNA: TGTGCCAGCAGCGTAGGAGGTTCCCCCACTGAAAAACTGTTTTTT
CDR3 protein: CASSVGGSPTEKLFF

V gene: TRBV7-9
J gene: TRBJ1-2
clone size: .
D gene: .
CDR3 DNA: TGTGCCAGCAGCCTTCAGGGTGGCTATGGCTACACCTTC
CDR3 protein: CASSLQGGYGYTF

V gene: TRBV7-2
J gene: TRBJ2-7
clone size: .
D gene: TRBD2
CDR3 DNA: TGTGCCAGCAGCTTCCTCCTAGCGGGAGTACCCTACGAGCAGTACTTC
CDR3 protein: CASSFLLAGVPYEQYF

V gene: TRBV5-5
J gene: TRBJ2-5
clone size: .
D gene: TRBD2
CDR3 DNA: TGTGCCAGCAGCTTCCTAGCGGGGGCTACCGGATATGAGACCCAGTACTTC
CDR3 protein: CASSFLAGATGYETQYF

V gene: TRBV9
J gene: TRBJ2-5
clone size: few
D gene: TRBD2
CDR3 DNA: TGTGCCAGCAGCGCCCTAGCGGGGGGGCAAGAGACCCAGTACTTC
CDR3 protein: CASSALAGGQETQYF

V gene: TRBV7-8
J gene: TRBJ2-3
clone size: .
D gene: .
CDR3 DNA: TGTGCCAGCAGCCCAGGGCAGGGCACGCAGTATTTT
CDR3 protein: CASSPGQGTQYF

V gene: TRBV9
J gene: TRBJ2-2
clone size: .
D gene: .
CDR3 DNA: TGTGCCAGCAGCCCCCGTAACGGGGAGCTGTTTTTT
CDR3 protein: CASSPRNGELFF

V gene: TRBV9
J gene: TRBJ1-6
clone size: .
D gene: .
CDR3 DNA: TGTGCCAGCAGCGTAGATGGGTCGGGCTCCTATAATTCACCCCTCCACTTT
CDR3 protein: CASSVDGSGSYNSPLHF

V gene: TRBV2
J gene: TRBJ2-2
clone size: .
D gene: .
CDR3 DNA: TGTGCCAGCAGTGGACAGAACACCGGGGAGCTGTTTTTT
CDR3 protein: CASSGQNTGELFF

V gene: TRBV18
J gene: TRBJ2-7
clone size: .
D gene: .
CDR3 DNA: TGTGCCAGCTCACCGGACATCTACGAGCAGTACTTC
CDR3 protein: CASSPDIYEQYF

V gene: TRBV4-1
J gene: TRBJ1-4
clone size: .
D gene: .
CDR3 DNA: TGCGCCAGCAGCCAAGATACCAACAGCAATGAAAAACTGTTTTTT
CDR3 protein: CASSQDTNSNEKLFF